This TCR beta chain was observed in a study of read filtering for tumor transcriptome and immune sequencing. Study-level findings and limits: In IR-seq, single-read clonotypes were about 81.9% of clonotypes but 3.5% to 4% of reads.

Molecular barcoded adaptors covering alpha/delta and beta/gamma chains were used on roughly 370 ng RNA. TCRdb analysed the reads with MiXCR anew, one entry per CDR3 protein. The table lists around 58,000 distinct CDR3 sequences, approximately 15% of them singletons. In this sample, this clonotype turned up many times. Its antigen is as yet unknown. The sequence was collected from a donor at least 40 years old with multiple myeloma. Material: a population of CD138-negative cells sorted from bone marrow.

The CDR3 coding sequence is TGTGCCAGCAGCCTCAATCCCGGCCCCACAGATACGCAGTATTTT. Amino acid sequence: CASSLNPGPTDTQYF. The V and J genes are TRBV7-3 and TRBJ2-3; the D is unclear. The V end was cut by 5 bases, the J end by 2 bases, with 14 bases between. The length of the CDR3 is 15 residues. CDR1 and CDR2 (germline): SGHTA, FQGTGA.